The sequence of this T cell receptor (beta chain) was determined in a study of T cells in Graves' hyperthyroidism and ophthalmopathy. Graves' hyperthyroidism was deemed stable absent ophthalmopathy progression within 18 months. Overall study results and limits: Most thyroid clonotypes expanded above 0.001 appeared in blood too.

Amplified regions were TCR beta CDR3 sequences from RNA transcripts. The TCR CDR3 was amplified in a first-round RT-PCR using the HTBI primer set. TCRdb re-analysed the multiplex PCR reads in MiXCR, keeping a single row per CDR3 protein. The table records more than 500,000 distinct CDR3 sequences, roughly 15% of them present only once. The CDR3 spans 17 residues. From germline, CDR1 is SGHDT and CDR2 YYEEEE. J lost 0 bases, V lost 2 bases, and 9 bases had no gene match. This clonotype was counted between two and nine times. What it recognizes is unknown. The source is a woman in her forties with Graves' hyperthyroidism. The chain combines TRBV5-6 with TRBJ2-3; 7 bases are shared with TRBD1. The sample taken for sequencing was blood. The CDR3 DNA sequence: TGTGCCAGCAGCTTTACCCTCCTGGGACAGAGCACAGATACGCAGTATTTT. Residues: CASSFTLLGQSTDTQYF.